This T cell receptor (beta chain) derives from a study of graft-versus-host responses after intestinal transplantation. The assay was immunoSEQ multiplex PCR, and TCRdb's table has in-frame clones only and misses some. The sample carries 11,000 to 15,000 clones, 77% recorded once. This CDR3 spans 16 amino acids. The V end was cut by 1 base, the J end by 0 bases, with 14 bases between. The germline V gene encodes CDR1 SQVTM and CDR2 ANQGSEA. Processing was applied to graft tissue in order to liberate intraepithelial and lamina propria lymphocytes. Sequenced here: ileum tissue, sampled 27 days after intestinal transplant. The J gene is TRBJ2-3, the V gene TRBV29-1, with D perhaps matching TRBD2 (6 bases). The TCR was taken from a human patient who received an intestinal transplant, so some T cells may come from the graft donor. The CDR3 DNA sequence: TGCAGCGTTGAAGCATGGGGGGAGACTAGCACAGATACGCAGTATTTT. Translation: CSVEAWGETSTDTQYF.